Sequencing of this TCR beta chain was carried out in a study of shared clonotypes between healthy human individuals. CD8 cells classed as naive were CD45RO-negative and positively selected for CCR7, excluding terminally differentiated effector memory CD45RA+ cells. Samples underwent the assay at deep level. Clones were read by immunoSEQ multiplex PCR, and TCRdb kept only the in-frame ones, dropping some. The profile shows over 2 million clones, just under 95% of them singletons. V lost 3 bases, J lost 0 bases, and 10 bases lay in between. The CDR3 loop spans 15 amino acids. From germline, CDR1 is LNHDA and CDR2 SQIVND (reference sequence). Regarding this clone: This sample includes further DNA sequences coding for the same CDR3.

The sequence was obtained from a young man in good health. The specimen was naive CD8+ T cells sorted from blood. The V call is TRBV19, the J call TRBJ2-3; D uncertain. The CDR3 region is CASSITAASTDTQYF. The CDR3 nucleotides read TGTGCCAGTAGTATTACCGCGGCTAGCACAGATACGCAGTATTTT.